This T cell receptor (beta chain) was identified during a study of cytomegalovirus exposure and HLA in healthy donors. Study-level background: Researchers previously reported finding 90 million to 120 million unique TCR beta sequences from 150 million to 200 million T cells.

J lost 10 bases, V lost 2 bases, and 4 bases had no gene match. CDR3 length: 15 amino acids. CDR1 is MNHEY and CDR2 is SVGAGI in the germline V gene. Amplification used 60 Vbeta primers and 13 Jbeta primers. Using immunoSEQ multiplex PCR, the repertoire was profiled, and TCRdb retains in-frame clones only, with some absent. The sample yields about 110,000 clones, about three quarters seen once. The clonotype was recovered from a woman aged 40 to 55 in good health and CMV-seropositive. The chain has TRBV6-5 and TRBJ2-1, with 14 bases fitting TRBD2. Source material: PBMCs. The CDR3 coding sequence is TGTGCCAGCAGTTACCGACTAGCGGGGGGGGCAGAGCAGTTCTTC. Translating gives CASSYRLAGGAEQFF.